Below, 22 T cell receptor beta chains from the same sample are listed, as sequenced in a study of T cell repertoires in cytomegalovirus infection. TCRdb reprocessed the reads via MiXCR and lists one record per CDR3 protein. Seen here are over 90,000 distinct CDR3 sequences, approximately 15% observed once, and the top ten hold around 8.2%. Sequenced sample: PBMCs. These receptors all stem from a human donor in good health (CMV status not recorded). Some clones in this sample may be carry-over from other donors' samples.

A word on this clonotype: A read error may produce the germline difference seen at one junction end. The V call is TRBV7-2, the J call TRBJ1-4; 8 bases line up with TRBD1. This CDR3 is 15 amino acids long. Germline CDR1 and CDR2: SGHTA and FQGNSA. Here the CDR3 DNA reads TGTACCAGCAGCCTGACAGGGGAGCAAAATGGAAAACTGTTTTTT. It is translated as CTSSLTGEQNGKLFF.

This clonotype has only a few counts. The V gene is TRBV29-1, the J gene TRBJ1-1; D possibly corresponds to TRBD1 (5 bases). The CDR3 length is 14 residues. Germline values: CDR1 SQVTM, CDR2 ANQGSEA. Trimming cost V 6 bases and J 1 base, with 15 bases left between them. The CDR3 DNA follows: TGCAGCGTAATCTTCAACGGGGGGAACACTGAAGCTTTCTTT. Encoded protein: CSVIFNGGNTEAFF.

Comments on this clonotype: This is likely a read error, given that the CDR3 carries no conserved phenylalanine or tryptophan at its end. The V call is TRBV6-4, the J call TRBJ2-7; D possibly corresponds to TRBD1 (6 bases). Germline V gene sequence: CDR1 MRHNA, CDR2 SNTAGT. The CDR3 sequence is 16 residues long. V was trimmed by 5 bases and J by 3 bases, leaving 20 bases between them. Here the CDR3 DNA reads TGTGCCAGCAGTTCCCCTCCGACAGGTTGGAACTACGAGCAGTACTTA. Protein sequence: CASSSPPTGWNYEQYL.

V gene TRBV27 combines with J gene TRBJ2-1; no reliable D call. The CDR3 consists of 13 residues. Per germline, CDR1 MNHEY and CDR2 SMNVEV (reference sequence). Trimming cost V 10 bases and J 5 bases, with 15 bases left between them. CDR3 sequence reads: CATTSGSHNEQFF. CDR3 nucleotide sequence: TGTGCCACTACCTCCGGGTCTCACAATGAGCAGTTCTTC.

The V call is TRBV30, the J call TRBJ2-7, with a tentative D call TRBD1 (5 bases). Deletions cut 3 bases from V and 4 bases from J, with 16 bases between. The CDR3 is 14 residues long. The germline CDR1 and CDR2 sequences are GTSNPN and SVGIG (reference sequence). The CDR3 spells CAWRIQGMGYEQYF. The CDR3 DNA reads as TGTGCCTGGAGGATCCAGGGTATGGGGTACGAGCAGTACTTC.

This clonotype has a handful of counts. The rearrangement joins TRBV7-8 to TRBJ2-1, with a possible D match to TRBD2 (6 bases). The V and J ends lost 1 base and 12 bases respectively, with 16 bases between them. Per the germline V gene, CDR1 is SGHVS and CDR2 is FQNEAQ. This CDR3 is built from 14 residues. CDR3 nucleotide sequence: TGTGCCAGCAGCTTAGACGGAGGGCAGCCTGTGCAGTTCTTC. Its protein product is CASSLDGGQPVQFF.

This clonotype turned up a few times. The chain has TRBV7-9 and TRBJ2-7; no definite D call. Germline V gene data show CDR1 as SEHNR and CDR2 as FQNEAQ (reference sequence). This CDR3 comprises 12 residues. The ends were cut back, 4 bases at V and 3 bases at J, with 7 bases in the middle. The CDR3 is CASSSDRYEQYF. In DNA form, the CDR3 reads TGTGCCAGCAGCTCGGACCGCTACGAGCAGTACTTC.

J is TRBJ1-6 and V is TRBV5-6; D is unclear. CDR1 is SGHDT, CDR2 YYEEEE, per germline. CDR3 size: 13 residues. With 4 bases removed from V and 7 bases from J, the gap between germline ends came to 9 bases. CDR3 coding DNA: TGTGCCAGCAGCGTGCAAGACAATTCACCCCTCCACTTT. Protein sequence: CASSVQDNSPLHF.

This clonotype has a handful of counts. The chain couples TRBV18 to TRBJ2-1; 7 bases match TRBD1. The trim removed 5 bases at V and 6 bases at J, leaving 10 bases unmatched. Germline CDR1 reads KGHSH; CDR2 reads LQKENI. The CDR3 is 15 amino acids. The CDR3 region is CASSLGQPGSNEQFF. Written as DNA, the CDR3 is TGTGCCAGCTCATTGGGACAGCCGGGGAGCAATGAGCAGTTCTTC.

V and J are TRBV6-5 and TRBJ1-5; TRBD1 aligns across 7 bases. The CDR3 is made up of 13 amino acids. Germline V CDR1 and CDR2: MNHEY, SVGAGI. The V and J ends lost 6 bases and 6 bases, in that order; junction bases with no gene match: 5. CDR3 coding DNA: TGTGCCAGCAGGTACAACAGGGGTCAGCCCCAGCATTTT. Translated: CASRYNRGQPQHF.

This clonotype was observed a few times. The V and J genes are TRBV14 and TRBJ2-1, with 9 bases aligning to TRBD2. Trimming removed 0 bases from V and 0 bases from J; junction bases left unmatched: 0. Germline CDR1 is SGHDN and CDR2 is FVKESK. CDR3 length: 16 amino acids. The CDR3 protein is CASSQDSGGSYNEQFF. Written as DNA, the CDR3 is TGTGCCAGCAGCCAAGATAGCGGGGGCTCCTACAATGAGCAGTTCTTC.

The V call is TRBV4-3, the J call TRBJ2-2; no firm D call. Germline assignment: CDR1 LGHNA and CDR2 YSLEER. Trimming removed 0 bases at V and 7 bases at J, with 9 bases between. CDR3 length: 14 residues. In nucleotides, the CDR3 is TGCGCCAGCAGCCAAGAGGCGGTGGGCGGGGAGCTGTTTTTT. Its protein is CASSQEAVGGELFF.

Ten or more counts support this clonotype. The chain links TRBV7-2 to TRBJ2-1, with 14 bases aligning to TRBD2. The CDR3 covers 21 residues. The V and J ends lost 4 bases and 5 bases, in that order; junction bases with no gene match: 19. From germline, CDR1 is SGHTA and CDR2 FQGNSA. The CDR3 here is CASSYPSGTSGGTPSDNEQFF. The CDR3 DNA reads TGTGCCAGCAGCTACCCCTCCGGGACTAGCGGGGGTACCCCCTCGGACAATGAGCAGTTCTTC.

V and J are TRBV12-3 or TRBV12-4 and TRBJ1-2; D may be TRBD1 (6 bases). Trimming removed 1 base at V and 5 bases at J, with 11 bases between. The CDR3 consists of 14 residues. This chain's CDR3 is CASSLEFGQYGYTF. The DNA of the CDR3 is TGTGCCAGCAGTTTAGAATTTGGACAGTATGGCTACACCTTC.

The rearrangement joins TRBV20-1 to TRBJ2-7, with a weak D call TRBD2 (5 bases). Germline CDR1 and CDR2: DFQATT and SNEGSKA (reference sequence). With 5 bases removed from V and 3 bases from J, the gap between germline ends came to 17 bases. The CDR3 is 14 amino acids. In DNA form, the CDR3 reads TGCAGTGCTCCGTTACTAGGTTCGGTCTACGAGCAGTACTTC. Its protein is CSAPLLGSVYEQYF.

This clonotype was picked up many times. The rearrangement joins TRBV12-3 or TRBV12-4 to TRBJ2-5; D is unresolved. The CDR3 is made up of 13 amino acids. The V end lost 6 bases, the J end lost 5 bases, and 13 bases lay between the germline ends. For the CDR3, the DNA is TGTGCCAGCAGCCGCTTGATGCGGGAGACCCAGTACTTC. This translates into CASSRLMRETQYF.

Many counts were recorded for this clonotype. The rearrangement uses TRBV23-1 and TRBJ2-3; TRBD2 matches 7 bases. TRBV23-1 falls under the ORF class, with uncertain function. Trimming at V came to 3 bases and at J to 4 bases, leaving 13 bases not matched to a gene. The CDR3 contains 17 residues. The CDR3 sequence is CASSHPPVPGGADTQYF. CDR3 bases: TGCGCCAGCAGTCACCCCCCTGTTCCGGGAGGAGCAGATACGCAGTATTTT.

This clonotype was seen repeatedly, ten times or more. The chain is built from TRBV6-6 and TRBJ1-1; 7 nucleotides line up with TRBD1. Germline loops: CDR1 MNHNY, CDR2 SVGAGI (reference sequence). Germline trimming cut 5 bases from V and 1 base from J; bases unmatched to any gene: 1. The CDR3 is 13 amino acids. The CDR3 DNA reads as TGTGCCAGCAGTGGACAGGCGAACACTGAAGCTTTCTTT. It codes for CASSGQANTEAFF.

The chain has TRBV6-5 and TRBJ1-1, with no clear D. The CDR3 sequence is 14 residues long. CDR1 and CDR2 from the germline V gene are MNHEY and SVGAGI. The germline V and J ends were trimmed by 0 bases and 3 bases, with 8 bases remaining between them. The CDR3 protein is CASSYSYLDTEAFF. The DNA for the CDR3 is TGTGCCAGCAGTTACTCGTACCTGGACACTGAAGCTTTCTTT.

This clonotype came up a few times. The chain employs TRBV30 and TRBJ1-5, with D perhaps TRBD1 (5 bases). Germline V gene lookup returns CDR1 GTSNPN and CDR2 SVGIG (reference sequence). Trimming pared 5 bases from V and 2 bases from J, leaving 10 bases between. The CDR3 covers 13 residues. The CDR3 sequence: CAWGTSGNQPQHF. For the CDR3, the DNA is TGTGCCTGGGGGACCTCCGGCAATCAGCCCCAGCATTTT.

There are a few counts of this clonotype. V usage is TRBV11-2 and J usage is TRBJ2-7; D perhaps matches TRBD1 (6 bases). CDR3 size: 14 residues. V was cut by 3 bases and J by 3 bases, with 12 bases left in between. Germline V gene lookup returns CDR1 SGHAT and CDR2 FQNNGV. The DNA for the CDR3 is TGTGCCAGCAGCTTTGCCGGGACACGCTACGAGCAGTACTTC. This gives the protein CASSFAGTRYEQYF. The whole variable domain, filled in from reference TRBV11-2 and TRBJ2-7, reads EAGVAQSPRYKIIEKRQSVAFWCNPISGHATLYWYQQILGQGPKLLIQFQNNGVVDDSQLPKDRFSAERLKGVDSTLKIQPAKLEDSAVYLCASSFAGTRYEQYFGPGTRLTVT.

This clonotype was counted a few times. The rearrangement uses TRBV4-3 and TRBJ2-7; D unclear. V was shortened by 4 bases and J by 3 bases, with 13 bases between the two germline ends. This CDR3 region has 14 residues. Germline lookup yields CDR1 LGHNA and CDR2 YSLEER. The DNA of the CDR3 is TGCGCCAGCAGCCGCACTGTTGGTAGCTACGAGCAGTACTTC. It codes for CASSRTVGSYEQYF.